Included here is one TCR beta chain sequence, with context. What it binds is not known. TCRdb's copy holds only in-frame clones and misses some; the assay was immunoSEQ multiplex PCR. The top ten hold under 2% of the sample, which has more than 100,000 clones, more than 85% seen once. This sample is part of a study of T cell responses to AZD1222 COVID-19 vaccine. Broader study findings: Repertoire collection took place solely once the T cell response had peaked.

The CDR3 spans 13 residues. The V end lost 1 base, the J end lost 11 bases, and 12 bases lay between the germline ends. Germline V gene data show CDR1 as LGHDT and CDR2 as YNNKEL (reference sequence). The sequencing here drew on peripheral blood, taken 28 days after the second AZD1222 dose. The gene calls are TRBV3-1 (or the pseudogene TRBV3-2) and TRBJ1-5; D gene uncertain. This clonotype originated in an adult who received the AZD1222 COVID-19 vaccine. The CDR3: CASSQGSAGTQHF. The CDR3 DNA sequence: TGTGCCAGCAGCCAAGGGTCAGCCGGCACCCAGCATTTT.